This T cell receptor beta chain was sequenced during a study of cytomegalovirus exposure and HLA in healthy donors. TCRdb's copy holds only in-frame clones and misses some; the assay was immunoSEQ multiplex PCR. Of about 130,000 clones in the sample, around 92% are singletons; the top ten hold 3% to 3.5%. Between the trimmed V and J ends, which lost 1 base and 4 bases, there was a span of 17 bases. This CDR3 is built from 17 residues. From germline, CDR1 is SEHNR and CDR2 FQNEAQ (reference sequence). Sequenced sample: PBMCs. V usage is TRBV7-9 and J usage is TRBJ2-1; D is possibly TRBD2 (7 bases). This TCR derives from a man aged 25 to 40 in good health and CMV-seronegative. The CDR3 loop reads CASSLVTGGLLYNEQFF. CDR3 DNA: TGTGCCAGCAGCTTAGTGACGGGGGGCCTCCTTTACAATGAGCAGTTCTTC.